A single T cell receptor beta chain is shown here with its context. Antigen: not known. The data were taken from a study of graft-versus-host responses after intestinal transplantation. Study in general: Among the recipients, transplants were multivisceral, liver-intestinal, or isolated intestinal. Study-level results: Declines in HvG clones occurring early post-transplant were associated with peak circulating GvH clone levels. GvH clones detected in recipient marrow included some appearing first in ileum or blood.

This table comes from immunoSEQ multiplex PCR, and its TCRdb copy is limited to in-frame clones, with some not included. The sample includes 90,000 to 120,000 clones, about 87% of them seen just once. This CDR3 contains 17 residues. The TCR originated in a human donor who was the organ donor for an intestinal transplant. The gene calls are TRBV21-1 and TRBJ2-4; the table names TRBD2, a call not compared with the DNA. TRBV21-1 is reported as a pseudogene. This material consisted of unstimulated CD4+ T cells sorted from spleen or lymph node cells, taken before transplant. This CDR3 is CASSKAHGTSGQNIQYF. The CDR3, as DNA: TGTGCCAGCAGCAAAGCGCACGGGACTAGCGGCCAAAACATTCAGTACTTC.